This entry lists 29 T cell receptor beta chains sequenced from one sample in a study of neurological immune-mediated disorders. Via MiXCR, TCRdb re-called the 5' RACE reads, giving one row per CDR3 protein. The sample lists fewer than 90,000 distinct CDR3 sequences, around 5.2% occurring once. The material sequenced was PBMCs. These receptors originate from a man aged 18 to 30 with multiple sclerosis.

This clonotype was recorded many times. This chain links TRBV20-1 with TRBJ2-1; 7 bases align to TRBD2. The trim removed 5 bases at V and 4 bases at J, leaving 14 bases unmatched. The CDR3 loop spans 16 amino acids. CDR1 and CDR2 (germline): DFQATT, SNEGSKA (reference sequence). CDR3 DNA: TGCAGTGCTCCTGGCAAGAGGACTAGAGGTTACAATGAGCAGTTCTTC. Its translation: CSAPGKRTRGYNEQFF.

This clonotype was seen repeatedly, ten times or more. This chain connects TRBV12-3 or TRBV12-4 to TRBJ2-3, with D possibly TRBD2 on 5 matching bases. CDR3 length: 12 amino acids. Trimming left V 5 bases short and J 4 bases short, with 7 bases between. CDR3 nucleotide sequence: TGTGCCAGCAGTGGACTGGCAGATACGCAGTATTTT. This translates into CASSGLADTQYF.

This clonotype appeared many times. The chain couples TRBV20-1 to TRBJ1-3; D might be TRBD1 (5 bases). Germline CDR1 is DFQATT and CDR2 is SNEGSKA (reference sequence). V gave up 0 bases and J gave up 4 bases, with 10 bases separating them. The CDR3 covers 14 residues. The CDR3 bases are TGCAGTGCTAGAGATTTCGCAGGGGGAAACACCATATATTTT. Translated: CSARDFAGGNTIYF.

This clonotype has ten or more counts. V and J are TRBV9 and TRBJ1-6; perhaps TRBD1 as D (5 bases). Trimming left V 3 bases short and J 10 bases short, with 14 bases between. Germline CDR1 reads SGDLS; CDR2 reads YYNGEE. The CDR3 runs to 14 residues. The CDR3 sequence: CASSDGRVLSPLHF. The CDR3, as DNA: TGTGCCAGCAGCGATGGCAGGGTTTTGTCACCCCTCCACTTT.

This sequence joins TRBV21-1 and TRBJ2-7; TRBD1 is the table's D call and was not checked against the DNA. TRBV21-1 is a pseudogene. The length of the CDR3 is 18 residues. The CDR3 DNA sequence: TGTGCCAGCAGCAAAGGTTCTGGACAGACTAGGAAGACTTACGAGCAGTACTTC. This sequence encodes CASSKGSGQTRKTYEQYF.

This clonotype was detected ten times or more. This rearrangement joins TRBV20-1 to TRBJ2-2; the match to TRBD1 covers 9 bases. Per the germline V gene, CDR1 is DFQATT and CDR2 is SNEGSKA (reference sequence). The CDR3 has 15 residues. V shed 3 bases, J shed 3 bases, and the junction held 5 bases outside the gene matches. CDR3 residues: CSARTDRGYTGELFF. In DNA form, the CDR3 reads TGCAGTGCTAGGACGGACAGGGGCTACACCGGGGAGCTGTTTTTT.

This clonotype was seen at least ten times. This chain links TRBV20-1 with TRBJ2-3, with 9 bases identical to TRBD2. Germline V CDR1 and CDR2: DFQATT, SNEGSKA (reference sequence). The CDR3 is made up of 17 amino acids. V shed 0 bases, J shed 6 bases, and the junction held 13 bases outside the gene matches. The CDR3 nucleotides are TGCAGTGCTAGAGATCTCTTCGGCGGGGGGGTTACCGATACGCAGTATTTT. It specifies CSARDLFGGGVTDTQYF.

The chain has TRBV5-5 and TRBJ2-3; 8 positions agree with TRBD2. The CDR3 length is 19 residues. Germline V CDR1 and CDR2: SGHKS, YYEKEE (reference sequence). V lost 10 bases and J lost 0; bases outside the gene matches: 22. The CDR3 DNA follows: TGTGCCGGCCCTCTTAGCGGGGAGATACCGGAGAAAAGCACAGATACGCAGTATTTT. This encodes CAGPLSGEIPEKSTDTQYF.

As regards this clonotype: A much larger clonotype is one base distant, so this may be a read error. This chain joins TRBV20-1 and TRBJ1-5; D is ambiguous. Germline V CDR1 and CDR2: DFQATT, SNEGSKA (reference sequence). This CDR3 is 15 amino acids long. Trimming removed 2 bases at V and 0 bases at J, with 11 bases between. CDR3 amino acids: CSARWTLYSNQPQHF. The DNA of the CDR3 is TGCAGTGCTAGATGGACCCTTTATAGCAATCAGCCCCAGCATTTT.

This clonotype was counted ten times or more. The chain is built from TRBV28 and TRBJ2-1; 7 bases fit TRBD2. CDR1 is MDHEN, CDR2 SYDVKM, per germline. The CDR3 loop spans 12 amino acids. V lost 8 bases to trimming and J lost 7 bases; unmatched junction nucleotides: 5. CDR3 loop: CASLSGRNEQFF. The CDR3 DNA sequence: TGTGCCAGCCTTAGCGGGCGAAATGAGCAGTTCTTC.

This chain uses TRBV12-3 or TRBV12-4 with TRBJ1-4, with a tentative D call TRBD1 (5 bases). V lost 6 bases, J lost 8 bases, and 13 bases lay in between. The CDR3 runs to 13 residues. For the CDR3, the DNA is TGTGCCAGCAGGAGGACATTATGGGAAAAACTGTTTTTT. This encodes CASRRTLWEKLFF.

This clonotype was picked up a small number of times. A much larger clone lies one base from this, so it may be a read error. This rearrangement joins TRBV10-3 to TRBJ2-5; D is perhaps TRBD2 (6 bases). Germline values: CDR1 ENHRY, CDR2 SYGVKD. The CDR3 sequence is 13 residues long. Trimming pared 10 bases from V and 4 bases from J, leaving 16 bases between. The CDR3 protein is CATCPGTAETQYF. In DNA, the CDR3 is TGTGCCACCTGTCCCGGGACTGCAGAGACCCAGTACTTC.

There are many counts of this clonotype. V gene TRBV12-3 or TRBV12-4 combines with J gene TRBJ2-3; tentative D call: TRBD2 (5 bases). CDR3 size: 12 residues. V was pared by 2 bases and J by 8 bases, with 8 bases between. For the CDR3, the DNA is TGTGCCAGCAGTTTAAGCGGTCTTACGCAGTATTTT. Protein product: CASSLSGLTQYF.

With regard to this clonotype: This may be a read error: a much more frequent sequence differs by one nucleotide. V is TRBV6-1 and J is TRBJ1-4; D ambiguous. The CDR3 covers 12 residues. CDR1 is MNHNS, CDR2 SASEGT, per germline. V was trimmed by 3 bases and J by 8 bases, leaving 7 bases between them. CDR3 in DNA: TGTGCCAGCAGTGACGCCGGCGAAAAACTGTTTTTT. It is translated as CASSDAGEKLFF.

The chain combines TRBV6-4 with TRBJ2-1; 11 positions agree with TRBD2. CDR1 and CDR2 from the germline V gene are MRHNA and SNTAGT. With V trimmed by 7 bases and J by 0 bases, 17 bases remained unmatched. This CDR3 has 20 amino acids. The CDR3 sequence: CASIFPGTSGSPYSYNEQFF. The CDR3 DNA is TGTGCCAGCATCTTCCCCGGGACTAGCGGATCTCCTTACTCCTACAATGAGCAGTTCTTC.

This clonotype was observed many times. The chain uses TRBV7-2 and TRBJ2-1; 9 nucleotides align to TRBD2. The V gene's germline CDR1 is SGHTA and CDR2 FQGNSA. V lost 2 bases to trimming and J lost 8 bases; unmatched junction nucleotides: 7. This CDR3 comprises 15 residues. The CDR3 sequence: CASSLLSGGTHEQFF. In DNA, the CDR3 is TGTGCCAGCAGCTTATTGAGCGGGGGGACCCATGAGCAGTTCTTC.

Many counts were recorded for this clonotype. The V call is TRBV5-1, the J call TRBJ1-1, with D maybe TRBD1 (5 bases). Germline CDR1 SGHRS, CDR2 YFSETQ. The CDR3 has 15 residues. V dropped 4 bases and J dropped 3 bases, with 16 bases sitting between them. The DNA for the CDR3 is TGCGCCAGCAGCCCAGACGGGGGGGTGTACACTGAAGCTTTCTTT. It codes for CASSPDGGVYTEAFF.

This clonotype was seen repeatedly, ten times or more. V gene TRBV6-1 combines with J gene TRBJ2-7; D unresolved. The CDR3 has 15 residues. Germline CDR1 is MNHNS and CDR2 is SASEGT. Trimming cost V 1 base and J 1 base, with 11 bases left between them. The CDR3 loop reads CASSEGSGLSYEQYF. For the CDR3, the DNA is TGTGCCAGCAGTGAAGGTTCAGGCCTTTCCTACGAGCAGTACTTC.

A few counts support this clonotype. Compared with germline, one end of the junction differs, possibly owing to a read error. This rearrangement joins TRBV6-2 or TRBV6-3 to TRBJ1-5, with a weak D call TRBD1 (6 bases). There are 13 residues in the CDR3. The V gene's germline CDR1 is MNHEY and CDR2 SVGEGT. The CDR3 DNA reads as TGTGCCAGCACACAGGGACTTAATCAGCCCCAGAATTTT. Residues: CASTQGLNQPQNF.

This clonotype was seen at least ten times. The CDR3 reads CATSDLQGPERNDSNQPQHF. The DNA of the CDR3 is TGTGCCACCAGTGATTTGCAGGGGCCGGAAAGAAATGATAGCAATCAGCCCCAGCATTTT. The rearrangement links TRBV24-1 to TRBJ1-5; D perhaps matches TRBD1 (6 bases). Germline-derived CDR1 and CDR2 are KGHDR and SFDVKD. V shed 0 bases and J shed 0 bases, with 20 bases lying between them. This CDR3 is 20 amino acids long.

This clonotype was observed at least ten times. The chain carries TRBV7-2 and TRBJ2-3, with no clear D. V lost 2 bases and J lost 5, with 20 bases in between. The CDR3 extends over 17 amino acids. The V gene's germline CDR1 is SGHTA and CDR2 FQGNSA. CDR3 loop: CASSLLGGRSHLDTQYF. CDR3 DNA sequence: TGTGCCAGCAGCTTACTCGGCGGCCGGAGCCATCTAGATACGCAGTATTTT.

This clonotype was seen at least ten times. This chain joins TRBV6-1 and TRBJ2-7; D is perhaps TRBD1 (6 bases). Trimming stripped 6 bases from V and 3 bases from J, with 15 bases between. The CDR3 consists of 14 residues. CDR1 MNHNS and CDR2 SASEGT come from the germline V gene. The DNA for the CDR3 is TGTGCCAGCAGCCATCGGACAGCCGACTACGAGCAGTACTTC. It specifies CASSHRTADYEQYF.

This clonotype was counted between two and nine times. V is TRBV10-3 and J is TRBJ2-3, with D tentatively TRBD1 (5 bases). Germline assignment: CDR1 ENHRY and CDR2 SYGVKD. The CDR3 length is 15 residues. The germline V and J ends were trimmed by 0 bases and 7 bases, with 14 bases remaining between them. Written as DNA, the CDR3 is TGTGCCATCAGTGAGTCAGGGGAACCGCATAATACGCAGTATTTT. Translation gives CAISESGEPHNTQYF.

In its sample, this clonotype was seen many times. The gene calls are TRBV20-1 and TRBJ1-5; the D gene is possibly TRBD1 (5 bases). The CDR3 length is 13 residues. V was cut by 3 bases and J by 7 bases, with 13 bases left in between. Per germline, CDR1 DFQATT and CDR2 SNEGSKA (reference sequence). The CDR3 sequence is CSASVGRQQPQHF. CDR3 nucleotides: TGCAGTGCTAGTGTGGGACGTCAACAGCCCCAGCATTTT.

This clonotype has at least ten counts. The gene calls are TRBV6-6 and TRBJ2-3; 8 positions agree with TRBD1. The germline V gene encodes CDR1 MNHNY and CDR2 SVGAGI (reference sequence). CDR3 size: 16 residues. With V trimmed by 5 bases and J by 2 bases, 9 bases remained unmatched. The CDR3 is CASSRDRGRNTDTQYF. The CDR3 DNA reads as TGTGCCAGCAGTCGCGACAGGGGACGAAACACAGATACGCAGTATTTT.

This clonotype has ten or more counts. The chain carries TRBV27 and TRBJ1-2; TRBD1 might be the D (6 bases). Germline CDR1 is MNHEY and CDR2 is SMNVEV (reference sequence). Trimming took 5 bases from V and 2 from J, leaving 18 bases between them. The CDR3 has 16 amino acids. For the CDR3, the DNA is TGTGCCAGCAGTCCCTACAGGGCCCGGAGCAACTATGGCTACACCTTC. Its translation is CASSPYRARSNYGYTF.

This clonotype has ten or more counts. The chain uses TRBV20-1 and TRBJ2-3, with D unresolved. The CDR3 covers 15 residues. Looked up from germline, CDR1 is DFQATT and CDR2 is SNEGSKA (reference sequence). V was cut by 2 bases and J by 2 bases, with 14 bases left in between. CDR3 sequence: CSARISILLTDTQYF. DNA of the CDR3: TGCAGTGCTAGAATCTCCATTCTTCTCACAGATACGCAGTATTTT.

This clonotype was observed at least ten times. The CDR3 bases are TGCGCCAGCAGATTACAGCTAACCAACACCGGGGAGCTGTTTTTT. Translating gives CASRLQLTNTGELFF. This rearrangement joins TRBV5-1 to TRBJ2-2; D unresolved. Germline CDR1 and CDR2: SGHRS and YFSETQ. The V end was cut by 5 bases, the J end by 2 bases, with 13 bases between. There are 15 residues in the CDR3.

This clonotype was seen ten or more times. The chain joins TRBV7-2 to TRBJ2-3; D is unresolved. CDR3 length: 13 residues. V lost 5 bases to trimming and J lost 2 bases, with 8 bases between them. Germline loops: CDR1 SGHTA, CDR2 FQGNSA. DNA for the CDR3: TGTGCCAGCAGCGCAACAGCCACAGATACGCAGTATTTT. It translates to CASSATATDTQYF.